A selection of T cell receptor beta chains follows, all from one sample in a study of control samples from healthy donors and cancer patients. Data came from immunoSEQ multiplex PCR; TCRdb stores just in-frame clones and leaves some out. This table holds 95,000 to 130,000 clones, 80% to 90% found once. Input material: PBMCs. These receptors all come from a woman aged 50 to 60 with colorectal cancer. Each CDR3 is given with its conserved first and last residue. D genes are given only for firm matches. Size is omitted from some rows. Given values are once, few, many or a class for expanded clones.

d_gene,abundance,v_gene,j_gene,CDR3aa,CDR3nt
NA,once,TRBV28,TRBJ1-1,CASTLNRGGADTEAFF,TGTGCCAGCACCTTAAATCGTGGGGGCGCGGACACTGAAGCTTTCTTT
NA,NA,TRBV30,TRBJ1-1,CAWERGANTEAFF,TGTGCCTGGGAAAGGGGAGCGAACACTGAAGCTTTCTTT
TRBD2,NA,TRBV2,TRBJ2-7,CASSVAGLFEQYF,TGTGCCAGCAGTGTAGCGGGATTGTTCGAGCAGTACTTC
NA,NA,TRBV5-1,TRBJ2-7,CASSFEGYEQYF,TGCGCCAGCAGCTTTGAGGGCTACGAGCAGTACTTC
TRBD1,NA,TRBV18,TRBJ2-1,CASSPPGTGTLQFF,TGTGCCAGCTCACCACCCGGGACAGGGACTTTGCAGTTCTTC
TRBD1,NA,TRBV6-5,TRBJ1-1,CASRTGGYGTEAFF,TGTGCCAGCAGGACAGGGGGCTATGGCACTGAAGCTTTCTTT
NA,once,TRBV9,TRBJ2-2,CASSVDYNTGELFF,TGTGCCAGCAGCGTAGACTATAACACCGGGGAGCTGTTTTTT
NA,once,TRBV5-3,TRBJ2-7,CARSLRQGGSYEQYF,TGTGCCAGAAGCCTACGACAGGGAGGGTCGTACGAGCAGTACTTC
TRBD1,NA,TRBV27,TRBJ2-5,CASSPTRTGWETQYF,TGTGCCAGCAGCCCCACAAGGACAGGGTGGGAGACCCAGTACTTC
TRBD2,NA,TRBV24-1,TRBJ2-1,CATSGPGTSGSNEQFF,TGTGCCACCAGTGGACCCGGGACTAGCGGGAGCAATGAGCAGTTCTTC
TRBD1,NA,TRBV5-1,TRBJ1-2,CASSSNPGQGEYYGYTF,TGCGCCAGCAGCTCGAACCCCGGACAGGGGGAATACTATGGCTACACCTTC